The 10 T cell receptor beta chains below were found in one sample sequenced in a study of technical replicates of blood from several donors. Measured with immunoSEQ multiplex PCR; TCRdb has only the in-frame clones, and not every one. The sample comprises roughly 70,000 clones, over 85% of which are singletons, and about 0.4% rests with the top ten. The sequenced sample was T cells isolated from PBMCs. These TCRs come from a human donor in good health.

The gene calls are TRBV12-5 and TRBJ2-3; 10 positions agree with TRBD2. The germline CDR1 and CDR2 sequences are LGHNT and FRNRAP. The CDR3 has 15 amino acids. V was clipped by 7 bases and J by 5 bases; unmatched bases: 9. This chain's CDR3 is CASANSGRGIDTQYF. Here the CDR3 DNA reads TGTGCTAGTGCCAACAGCGGGAGGGGGATAGATACGCAGTATTTT.

The V call is TRBV6-5, the J call TRBJ1-3, with D unresolved. The CDR3 length is 12 residues. Germline CDR1 is MNHEY and CDR2 is SVGAGI. V dropped 6 bases and J dropped 4 bases, with 7 bases sitting between them. The CDR3 DNA is TGTGCCAGCAGGACTCAGGGAAACACCATATATTTT. Translation: CASRTQGNTIYF.

The V and J genes are TRBV9 and TRBJ2-2, with TRBD1 as a possible D gene (6 bases). The ends were cut back, 2 bases at V and 3 bases at J, with 11 bases in the middle. The CDR3 totals 15 residues. The germline gives CDR1 SGDLS, CDR2 YYNGEE. For the CDR3, the DNA is TGTGCCAGCAGCGTCTCAGGACAGTACACCGGGGAGCTGTTTTTT. It encodes CASSVSGQYTGELFF.

A note on this clone: One end of the junction varies from germline; a read error may be responsible. The gene calls are TRBV6-1 and TRBJ1-1; 7 nucleotides agree with TRBD1. The CDR3 is made up of 10 amino acids. Germline V gene lookup returns CDR1 MNHNS and CDR2 SASEGT. CDR3 loop: CASSKGQVLF. The CDR3 DNA is TGTGCCAGCAGTAAAGGACAGGTCCTCTTT.

This chain uses TRBV28 with TRBJ2-4; 10 nucleotides match TRBD2. Germline CDR1 reads MDHEN; CDR2 reads SYDVKM. J was trimmed by 4 bases and V by 8 bases; bases with no gene match: 8. This CDR3 is built from 15 residues. The CDR3: CASALAGVDKNIQYF. CDR3 coding DNA: TGTGCCAGCGCCCTAGCGGGAGTTGATAAAAACATTCAGTACTTC.

Comments on this clone: Given the absence of the conserved phenylalanine or tryptophan at the CDR3 end, a read error is likely. The DNA is omitted, as the CDR3 cannot be located on it reliably, and the CDR3 follows TCRdb's listing. The chain has TRBV5-1 and TRBJ1-4; the D call TRBD1 from the table was never checked on the DNA. The CDR3 has 10 amino acids, counting both end residues. CDR1 is SGHRS and CDR2 is YFSETQ in the germline V gene. CDR3 protein: CASSPRDTGR.

The rearrangement links TRBV29-1 to TRBJ1-5; D perhaps matches TRBD1 (5 bases). The V gene lost 2 bases and the J gene lost 9 bases, with 14 bases spanning the gap. This CDR3 comprises 13 residues. Looked up from germline, CDR1 is SQVTM and CDR2 is ANQGSEA. CDR3 in amino acids: CSVELGVGGPQHF. In DNA form, the CDR3 reads TGCAGCGTTGAACTGGGGGTGGGGGGGCCCCAGCATTTT.

This clone is a singleton in its sample. The chain employs TRBV11-2 and TRBJ1-2, with D uncertain. Looked up from germline, CDR1 is SGHAT and CDR2 is FQNNGV. The CDR3 totals 15 residues. The ends were cut back, 0 bases at V and 10 bases at J, with 18 bases in the middle. The CDR3, as DNA: TGTGCCAGCAGCTTAGATCCAGGCAGCCCTTTCAACTACACCTTC. It codes for CASSLDPGSPFNYTF.

The V gene is TRBV5-8, the J gene TRBJ1-2; D gene uncertain. CDR3 length equals 14 residues. Germline assignment: CDR1 SGHTS and CDR2 YDEGEE. Trimming took off 2 bases at V and 6 bases at J, with 14 bases between the two ends. The CDR3 here is CASSFGERLNGYTF. CDR3 in DNA: TGTGCCAGCAGCTTCGGGGAAAGGTTGAATGGCTACACCTTC.

This chain uses TRBV30 with TRBJ1-3, with a tentative D call TRBD1 (5 bases). CDR1 is GTSNPN and CDR2 is SVGIG in the germline V gene (reference sequence). The CDR3 loop spans 11 amino acids. V was pared by 8 bases and J by 8 bases, with 13 bases between. The CDR3 here is CAAEGQDTIYF. The CDR3 DNA reads TGTGCCGCGGAGGGGCAGGACACCATATATTTT.